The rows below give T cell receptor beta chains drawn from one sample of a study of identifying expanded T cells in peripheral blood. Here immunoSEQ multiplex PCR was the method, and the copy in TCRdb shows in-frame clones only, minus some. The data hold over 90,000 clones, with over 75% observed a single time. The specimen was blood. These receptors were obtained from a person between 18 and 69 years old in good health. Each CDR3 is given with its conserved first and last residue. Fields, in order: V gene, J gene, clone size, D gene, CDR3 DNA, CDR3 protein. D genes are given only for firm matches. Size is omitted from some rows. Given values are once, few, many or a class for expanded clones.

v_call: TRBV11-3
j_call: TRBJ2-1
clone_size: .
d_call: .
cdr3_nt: TGTGCCAGCACCTACTCCGGGACTCTGACTAATGAGCAGTTCTTC
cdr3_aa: CASTYSGTLTNEQFF

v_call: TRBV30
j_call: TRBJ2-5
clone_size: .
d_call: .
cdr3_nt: TGTGCCTTCAACCCCGCGGAGACCCAGTACTTC
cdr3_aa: CAFNPAETQYF

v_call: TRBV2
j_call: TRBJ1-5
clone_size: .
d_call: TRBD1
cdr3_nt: TGTGCCAGCAGTTTACAGGGGGAACAGCCCCAGCATTTT
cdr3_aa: CASSLQGEQPQHF

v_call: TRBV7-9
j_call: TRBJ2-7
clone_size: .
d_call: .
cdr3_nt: TGTGCCAGCAGCCCCACGGCCGACAGGACCTACGAGCAGTACTTC
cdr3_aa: CASSPTADRTYEQYF

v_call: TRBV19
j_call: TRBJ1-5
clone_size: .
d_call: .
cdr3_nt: TGTGCCAGTAGACCACATTCCGCGAATCAGCCCCAGCATTTT
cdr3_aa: CASRPHSANQPQHF

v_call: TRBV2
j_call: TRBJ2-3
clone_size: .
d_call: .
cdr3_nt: TGTGCCAGCAAAGGGGCCCCAGATACGCAGTATTTT
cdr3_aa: CASKGAPDTQYF

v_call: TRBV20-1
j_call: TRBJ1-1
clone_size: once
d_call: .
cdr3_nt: TGCAGTGTCCTCACGAACACTGAAGCTTTCTTT
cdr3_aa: CSVLTNTEAFF

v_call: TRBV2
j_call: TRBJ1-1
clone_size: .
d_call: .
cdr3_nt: TGTGCCAGCTCTTATGGTATGAACACTGAAGCTTTCTTT
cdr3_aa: CASSYGMNTEAFF

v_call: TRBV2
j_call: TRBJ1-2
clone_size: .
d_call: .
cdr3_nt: TGTGCCAGCAGTGAATCATGGACGGCCACTAACTATGGCTACACCTTC
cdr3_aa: CASSESWTATNYGYTF

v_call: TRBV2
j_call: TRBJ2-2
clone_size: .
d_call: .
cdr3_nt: TGTGCCAGCACCCGGGCCCTCGTCGGGGAGCTGTTTTTT
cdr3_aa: CASTRALVGELFF

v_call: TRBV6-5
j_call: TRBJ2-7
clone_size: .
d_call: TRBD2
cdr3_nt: TGTGCCAGTCACCAGGCGGGGGGCTTCTACGAGCAGTACTTC
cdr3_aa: CASHQAGGFYEQYF

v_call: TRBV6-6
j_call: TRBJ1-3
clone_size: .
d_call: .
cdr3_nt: TGTGCCAGCACCCCCAACCCCCGGAACACCATATATTTT
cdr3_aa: CASTPNPRNTIYF

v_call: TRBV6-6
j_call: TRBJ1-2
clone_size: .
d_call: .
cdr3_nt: TGTGCCAGCAGTTTCGACCCATCTAACTATGGCTACACCTTC
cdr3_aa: CASSFDPSNYGYTF

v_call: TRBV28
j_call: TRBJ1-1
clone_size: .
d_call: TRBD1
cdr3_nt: TGTGCCAGCAGTTCCCGGACAGGGAAGAAGGACACTGAAGCTTTCTTT
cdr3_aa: CASSSRTGKKDTEAFF

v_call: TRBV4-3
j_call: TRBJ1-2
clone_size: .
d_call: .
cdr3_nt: TGCGCCAGCAGCCAAGATCGAGGAGGAGGCTACACCTTC
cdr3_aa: CASSQDRGGGYTF

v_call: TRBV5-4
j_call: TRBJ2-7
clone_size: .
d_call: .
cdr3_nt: TGTGCCAGCAGCCGACTAGTAGGTGGGCCCTACGAGCAGTACTTC
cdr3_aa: CASSRLVGGPYEQYF

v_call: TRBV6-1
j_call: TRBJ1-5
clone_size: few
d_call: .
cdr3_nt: TGTGCCGGAACGGGGCAGCCCCAGCATTTT
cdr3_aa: CAGTGQPQHF

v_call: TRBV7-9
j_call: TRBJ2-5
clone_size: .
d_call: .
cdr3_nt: TGTGCCAGCAGCTTCTTGGAGACCCAGTACTTC
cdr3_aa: CASSFLETQYF

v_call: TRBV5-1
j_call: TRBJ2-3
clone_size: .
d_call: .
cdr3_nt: TGCGCCAGCAGCTTGGGCGGGCCCGCTGATACGCAGTATTTT
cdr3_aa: CASSLGGPADTQYF

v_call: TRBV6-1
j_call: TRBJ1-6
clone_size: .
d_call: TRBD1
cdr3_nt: TGTGCCAGCAGGACAGGGGGCAGTTCACCCCTCCACTTT
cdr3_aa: CASRTGGSSPLHF

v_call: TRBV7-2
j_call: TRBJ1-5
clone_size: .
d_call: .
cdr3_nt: TGTGCCAGCAGCCCTTGGGGTTCTAGCAATCAGCCCCAGCATTTT
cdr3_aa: CASSPWGSSNQPQHF

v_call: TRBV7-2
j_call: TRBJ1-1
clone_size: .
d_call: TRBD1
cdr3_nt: TGTGCCAGCAGCTTGGACAGGGGGAGCACTGAAGCTTTCTTT
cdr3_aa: CASSLDRGSTEAFF

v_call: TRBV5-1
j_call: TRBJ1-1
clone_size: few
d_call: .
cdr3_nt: TGCGCCAGCAGCTTGATTGGGGAGGACACTGAAGCTTTCTTT
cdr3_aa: CASSLIGEDTEAFF

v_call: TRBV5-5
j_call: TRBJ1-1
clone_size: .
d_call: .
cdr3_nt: TGTGCCAGCAGCTTGGTGTGGTCTACTACTGAAGCTTTCTTT
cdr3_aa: CASSLVWSTTEAFF

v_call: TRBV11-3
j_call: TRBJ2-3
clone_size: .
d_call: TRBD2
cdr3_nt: TGTGCCAGCAGCGAAACTTCCTATGGACTAGCGATTTCCGGTACGCAGTATTTT
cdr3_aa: CASSETSYGLAISGTQYF

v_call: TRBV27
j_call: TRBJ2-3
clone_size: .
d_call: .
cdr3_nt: TGTGCCAGCAGTTTATCGAATCCTACAGCCACAGATACGCAGTATTTT
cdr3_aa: CASSLSNPTATDTQYF

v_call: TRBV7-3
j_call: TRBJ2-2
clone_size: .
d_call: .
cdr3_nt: TGTGCCAGCAGCTTACGAATGCCAGGGACACCTTGGAACACCGGGGAGCTGTTTTTT
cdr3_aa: CASSLRMPGTPWNTGELFF

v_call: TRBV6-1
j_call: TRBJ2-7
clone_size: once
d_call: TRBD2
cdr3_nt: TGTGCCAGCAGTACGCACCGGGGGGGCCACTACGAGCAGTACTTC
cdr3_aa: CASSTHRGGHYEQYF

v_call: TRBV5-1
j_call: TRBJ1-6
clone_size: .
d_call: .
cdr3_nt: TGCGCCAGCAGCTTCCCAGGGACGGATTCACCCCTCCACTTT
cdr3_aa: CASSFPGTDSPLHF

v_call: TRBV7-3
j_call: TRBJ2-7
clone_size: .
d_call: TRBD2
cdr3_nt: TGTGCCAGCAGCCCGACTAGCTCCGCGAGGGAGCAGTACTTC
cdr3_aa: CASSPTSSAREQYF

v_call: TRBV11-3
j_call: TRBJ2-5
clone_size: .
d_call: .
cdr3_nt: TGTGCCAGCAGCTTAGGGGCGCATCAAGAGACCCAGTACTTC
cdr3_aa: CASSLGAHQETQYF

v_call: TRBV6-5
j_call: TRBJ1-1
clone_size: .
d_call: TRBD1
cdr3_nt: TGTGCCAGCAGTTACGGGACAGGGTTAGCAAACACTGAAGCTTTCTTT
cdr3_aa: CASSYGTGLANTEAFF

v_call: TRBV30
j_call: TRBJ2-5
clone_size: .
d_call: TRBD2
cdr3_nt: TGTGCCTGGAGTTTTAATGTCGAGAGGCGGGGGATCAAAGAGACCCAGTACTTC
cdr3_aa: CAWSFNVERRGIKETQYF

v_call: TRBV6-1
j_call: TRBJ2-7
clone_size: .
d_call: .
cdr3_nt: TGTGCCAGCAGTGAAGCGCGCCTAGCCTCCTACGAGCAGTACTTC
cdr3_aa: CASSEARLASYEQYF

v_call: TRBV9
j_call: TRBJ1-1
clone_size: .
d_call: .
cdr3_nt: TGTGCCAGCGGAGAGGGACTCCGGAACACTGAAGCTTTCTTT
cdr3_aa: CASGEGLRNTEAFF

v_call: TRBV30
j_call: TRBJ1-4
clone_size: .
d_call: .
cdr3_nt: TGTGCCTGGAGTGGGGGGGTTGGGGAAAAACTGTTTTTT
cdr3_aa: CAWSGGVGEKLFF

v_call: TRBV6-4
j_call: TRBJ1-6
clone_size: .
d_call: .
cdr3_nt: TGTGCCAGCAGTGAACAAACCGGGTCACCCCTCCACTTT
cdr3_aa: CASSEQTGSPLHF

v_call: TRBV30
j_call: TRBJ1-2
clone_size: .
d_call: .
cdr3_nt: TGTGCCTGGATTGTGGGTGGCTATGGCTACACCTTC
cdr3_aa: CAWIVGGYGYTF

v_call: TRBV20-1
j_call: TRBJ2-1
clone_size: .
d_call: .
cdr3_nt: TGCAGTGCTAGTGATAGTCGTGAGCAGTTCTTC
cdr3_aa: CSASDSREQFF

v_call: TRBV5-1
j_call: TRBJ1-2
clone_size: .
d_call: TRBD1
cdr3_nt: TGCGCCAGCAGCCTCGGGACAGGGGTAGGTGGCTACACCTTC
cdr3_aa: CASSLGTGVGGYTF

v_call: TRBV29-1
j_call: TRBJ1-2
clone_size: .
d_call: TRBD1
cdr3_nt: TGCAGCGTTGGGACAGGGCGAGGCTACACCTTC
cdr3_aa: CSVGTGRGYTF

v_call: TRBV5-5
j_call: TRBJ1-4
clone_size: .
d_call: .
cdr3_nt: TGTGCCAGCAGCTTGGGGGTTCGGCCAAGGGCGGGGGAAAAACTGTTTTTT
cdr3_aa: CASSLGVRPRAGEKLFF

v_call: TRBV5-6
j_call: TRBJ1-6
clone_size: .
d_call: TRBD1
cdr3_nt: TGTGCCAGCAGTTCGGAGGGACAGGGTGCAAAAAATTCACCCCTCCACTTT
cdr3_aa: CASSSEGQGAKNSPLHF

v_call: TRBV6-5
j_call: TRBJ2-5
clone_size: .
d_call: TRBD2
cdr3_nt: TGTGCCAGCAGTTACTCATCTAGCGGGGGACAAGAGACCCAGTACTTC
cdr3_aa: CASSYSSSGGQETQYF

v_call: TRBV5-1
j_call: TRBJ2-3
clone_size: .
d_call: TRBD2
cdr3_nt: TGCGCCAGCCAGAATAGCGGGGACAACACAGATACGCAGTATTTT
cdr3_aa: CASQNSGDNTDTQYF

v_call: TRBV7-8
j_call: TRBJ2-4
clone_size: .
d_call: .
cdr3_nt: TGTGCCAGCAGCCCAGGGGCCAAAAACATTCAGTACTTC
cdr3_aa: CASSPGAKNIQYF

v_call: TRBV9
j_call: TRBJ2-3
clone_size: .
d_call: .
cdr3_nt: TGTGCCAGCAGCGTAGATGGTGGGACAGATACGCAGTATTTT
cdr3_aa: CASSVDGGTDTQYF

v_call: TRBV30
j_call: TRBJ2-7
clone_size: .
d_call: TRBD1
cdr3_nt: TGTGCCTGGACCACCGGGACAGCGAACTACGAGCAGTACTTC
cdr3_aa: CAWTTGTANYEQYF

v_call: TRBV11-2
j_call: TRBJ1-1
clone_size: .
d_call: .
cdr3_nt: TGTGCCAGCAGCTTAGATGGTGTCGGCGAAGCTTTCTTT
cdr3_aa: CASSLDGVGEAFF

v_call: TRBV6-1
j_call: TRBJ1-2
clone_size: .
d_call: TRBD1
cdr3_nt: TGTGCCACAAACCCCCGGACAGGGCGGACTGGCTACACCTTC
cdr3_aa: CATNPRTGRTGYTF

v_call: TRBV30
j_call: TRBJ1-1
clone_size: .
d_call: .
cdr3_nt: TGTGCCTGGAAAAGAGGACAGAACACTGAAGCTTTCTTT
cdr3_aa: CAWKRGQNTEAFF